What follows are 14 T cell receptor beta chains derived from one specimen sequenced in a study of chemoradiotherapy in HPV16-positive cancers. Measured with immunoSEQ multiplex PCR; TCRdb has only the in-frame clones, and not every one. The sample lists 9,500 to 15,000 clones, about 90% occurring once. Sample collection occurred from a patient who underwent chemoradiotherapy. Receptors originate from a human donor with HPV-associated anogenital cancer.

The chain couples TRBV5-4 to TRBJ2-7; the D gene is possibly TRBD2 (6 bases). Trimming removed 0 bases from V and 2 bases from J, with 9 bases in between. Germline CDR1 reads SGHNT; CDR2 reads YYREEE (reference sequence). The CDR3 loop spans 14 amino acids. The chain's CDR3 is CASSLAGGAYEQYF. DNA for the CDR3: TGTGCCAGCAGCTTGGCAGGCGGGGCCTACGAGCAGTACTTC.

The J gene is TRBJ2-7, the V gene TRBV29-1; TRBD1 agrees at 8 bases. Germline V CDR1 and CDR2: SQVTM, ANQGSEA. With V trimmed by 6 bases and J by 0 bases, 7 bases remained unmatched. The CDR3 loop spans 14 amino acids. CDR3 nucleotide sequence: TGCAGCGTGGCCGGGACAGGCCTCTCCTACGAGCAGTACTTC. This gives the protein CSVAGTGLSYEQYF.

This chain joins TRBV7-6 and TRBJ1-5; D uncertain. Germline values: CDR1 SGHVS, CDR2 FNYEAQ. V lost 5 bases and J lost 4, with 15 bases in between. The CDR3 runs to 15 residues. In nucleotides, the CDR3 is TGTGCCAGCAGCCCTGAGGCAGCCCCGAATCAGCCCCAGCATTTT. Encoded protein: CASSPEAAPNQPQHF.

This chain uses TRBV7-6 with TRBJ1-5, with D unclear. Trimming stripped 2 bases from V and 5 bases from J, with 13 bases between. The germline V gene has CDR1 SGHVS and CDR2 FNYEAQ. The CDR3 runs 15 residues. This CDR3 reads CASSLFSSVDQPQHF. CDR3 nucleotides: TGTGCCAGCAGCTTATTTAGCAGTGTGGATCAGCCCCAGCATTTT. Using reference TRBV7-6 and TRBJ1-5 for the parts outside the CDR3, the full variable domain is GAGVSQSPRYKVTKRGQDVALRCDPISGHVSLYWYRQALGQGPEFLTYFNYEAQQDKSGLPNDRFSAERPEGSISTLTIQRTEQRDSAMYRCASSLFSSVDQPQHFGDGTRLSIL.

The V gene is TRBV5-6, the J gene TRBJ2-1; D is unclear. Trimming removed 6 bases from V and 6 bases from J, with 16 bases in between. This CDR3 has 14 amino acids. CDR1 is SGHDT and CDR2 is YYEEEE in the germline V gene. The CDR3 bases are TGTGCCAGCACGCCGACTCAGAGAATCAATGAGCAGTTCTTC. This gives the protein CASTPTQRINEQFF.

This chain uses TRBV5-5 with TRBJ2-3; D unresolved. This CDR3 is 13 amino acids long. V was pared by 5 bases and J by 6 bases, with 13 bases between. CDR1 SGHKS and CDR2 YYEKEE come from the germline V gene (reference sequence). CDR3 DNA sequence: TGTGCCAGCAGTTATCCTACCGCGGATACGCAGTATTTT. It yields the protein CASSYPTADTQYF.

The chain employs TRBV4-2 and TRBJ2-2; TRBD2 might be the D (5 bases). The CDR3 has 18 residues. The germline V gene has CDR1 LGHNA and CDR2 YNFKEQ. V dropped 1 base and J dropped 3 bases, with 18 bases sitting between them. The DNA of the CDR3 is TGTGCCAGCAGCCAAGCCCCCGCCGGGAATATGGACACCGGGGAGCTGTTTTTT. Its translation: CASSQAPAGNMDTGELFF.

V is TRBV27 and J is TRBJ1-2; no clear D gene. CDR1 is MNHEY, CDR2 SMNVEV, per germline (reference sequence). Trimming removed 5 bases at V and 1 base at J, with 14 bases between. The CDR3 length is 15 residues. The CDR3 loop is CASSKVATYNYGYTF. The CDR3 DNA sequence: TGTGCCAGCAGTAAAGTGGCGACCTATAACTATGGCTACACCTTC.

The chain recombines TRBV19 with TRBJ1-1; D might be TRBD1 (6 bases). V was cut by 4 bases and J by 6 bases, with 12 bases left in between. Germline CDR1 and CDR2: LNHDA and SQIVND (reference sequence). This CDR3 region has 13 residues. The CDR3 sequence: CASSNHRDAEAFF. CDR3 DNA: TGTGCCAGTAGTAATCACAGGGATGCTGAAGCTTTCTTT.

The CDR3 DNA reads as TGTGCCAGCGGACCAGACCCCACTTCTCTCACAGATACGCAGTATTTT. Protein: CASGPDPTSLTDTQYF. The chain links TRBV5-6 to TRBJ2-3; D not resolved. Per germline, CDR1 SGHDT and CDR2 YYEEEE. The V end lost 7 bases, the J end lost 2 bases, and 20 bases lay between the germline ends. This CDR3 has 16 amino acids.

V and J are TRBV5-4 and TRBJ2-3; D is perhaps TRBD1 (6 bases). The germline CDR1 and CDR2 sequences are SGHNT and YYREEE (reference sequence). Trimming took off 3 bases at V and 0 bases at J, with 20 bases between the two ends. CDR3 length equals 18 residues. Here the CDR3 reads CASSSPGQIVASTDTQYF. The CDR3, as DNA: TGTGCCAGCAGCTCCCCGGGACAAATCGTCGCTAGCACAGATACGCAGTATTTT.

The CDR3 DNA follows: TGTGCCAGCAGTCTAGCTTTCAGCGGGCAGTTCTTC. Its protein product is CASSLAFSGQFF. The chain joins TRBV2 to TRBJ2-1; tentatively, D is TRBD2 (5 bases). Per germline, CDR1 SNHLY and CDR2 FYNNEI. The CDR3 sequence is 12 residues long. The V end was cut by 5 bases, the J end by 12 bases, with 14 bases between.

The V and J genes are TRBV5-1 and TRBJ1-3; D is unresolved. Germline V gene lookup returns CDR1 SGHRS and CDR2 YFSETQ. V gave up 0 bases and J gave up 2 bases, with 9 bases separating them. This CDR3 is built from 15 residues. CDR3 sequence: CASSLAGYAGNTIYF. The CDR3 DNA reads TGCGCCAGCAGCTTGGCGGGGTACGCTGGAAACACCATATATTTT.

The chain employs TRBV7-9 and TRBJ2-1; 12 bases align to TRBD2. This CDR3 has 13 amino acids. The trim removed 6 bases at V and 10 bases at J, leaving 4 bases unmatched. The germline gives CDR1 SEHNR, CDR2 FQNEAQ (reference sequence). Here the CDR3 reads CASRRLAGEEQFF. CDR3 nucleotide sequence: TGTGCCAGCAGAAGACTAGCGGGAGAGGAGCAGTTCTTC. Filled out from reference TRBV7-9 and TRBJ2-1, the complete variable domain reads DTGVSQNPRHKITKRGQNVTFRCDPISEHNRLYWYRQTLGQGPEFLTYFQNEAQLEKSRLLSDRFSAERPKGSFSTLEIQRTEQGDSAMYLCASRRLAGEEQFFGPGTRLTVL.